The following is a T cell receptor beta chain sequence with its context. The antigen is undetermined. Using RNA transcripts as the source, TCR beta CDR3 regions were amplified. In the first-round RT-PCR of the TCR CDR3, the HTBI primer set was used. MiXCR, applied by TCRdb to the multiplex PCR reads, yields one record per CDR3 protein. Found here are some 440,000 distinct CDR3 sequences, about a sixth of them singletons; the top ten hold roughly 14%. This record belongs to a study of T cells in Graves' hyperthyroidism and ophthalmopathy. About the research overall: Once the initial diagnosis was made, peripheral blood was obtained before any treatment.

The V and J ends lost 6 bases and 7 bases respectively, with 10 bases between them. CDR1 and CDR2 (germline): MNHNS, SASEGT. The CDR3 covers 13 residues. Study results and limitations: Blood samples included most of the expanded thyroid clonotypes exceeding 0.001. For ophthalmopathy, model prediction preceded onset by a median around six months.

Researchers barred patients who had uncontrolled infection, other autoimmune disease, pregnancy or lactation. The chain carries TRBV6-1 and TRBJ1-6; D is unclear. The material sequenced was blood. This sequence was found in a woman between 18 and 30 years old with Graves' hyperthyroidism. The CDR3 bases are TGTGCCAGCAGCCGGGTCGCAAATTCACCCCTCCACTTT. Its protein is CASSRVANSPLHF.